This TCR beta chain was found in a study of control samples from healthy donors and cancer patients. Some clones are missing from TCRdb's copy, which holds only in-frame ones; the method was immunoSEQ multiplex PCR. This table has roughly 120,000 clones, 93% appearing once. Worth noting for this clone: The same CDR3 arises from other DNA sequences in this sample as well.

Input material: PBMCs. This receptor was taken from a middle-aged man with head and neck cancer.

CDR3 region: CASSERYWTRTSYNSPLHF. The CDR3 DNA is TGTGCCAGCAGTGAGAGGTATTGGACAAGAACCTCCTATAATTCACCCCTCCACTTT. The V and J genes are TRBV6-1 and TRBJ1-6; possible D gene TRBD1, 5 bases. Germline values: CDR1 MNHNS, CDR2 SASEGT. The CDR3 is made up of 19 amino acids. Trimming cost V 3 bases and J 0 bases, with 18 bases left between them.